These 29 T cell receptor beta chains share one sample of origin, sequenced in a study of T cells in localized non-small cell lung cancer. Measured with immunoSEQ multiplex PCR; TCRdb has only the in-frame clones, and not every one. The repertoire holds approximately 88,000 clones, with approximately 91% as singletons. Sequencing used PBMCs, obtained before any cancer treatment. The source of these receptors is a woman aged 40-70 years with stage II squamous cell lung carcinoma.

The chain couples TRBV7-2 to TRBJ2-1; 7 nucleotides align to TRBD2. The V and J ends lost 1 base and 6 bases, in that order; junction bases with no gene match: 9. This CDR3 comprises 16 residues. Germline V gene sequence: CDR1 SGHTA, CDR2 FQGNSA. As DNA, the CDR3 is TGTGCCAGCAGCTTAGGGGGCGGGAGATTGGGCAATGAGCAGTTCTTC. It translates to CASSLGGGRLGNEQFF. The full variable domain, with the rest looked up from reference TRBV7-2 and TRBJ2-1, is GAGVSQSPSNKVTEKGKDVELRCDPISGHTALYWYRQSLGQGLEFLIYFQGNSAPDKSGLPSDRFSAERTGGSVSTLTIQRTQQEDSAVYLCASSLGGGRLGNEQFFGPGTRLTVL.

The J gene is TRBJ2-5, the V gene TRBV28; D is uncertain. Trimming pared 6 bases from V and 5 bases from J, leaving 7 bases between. The CDR3 spans 11 residues. CDR1 is MDHEN, CDR2 SYDVKM, per germline. CDR3 nucleotides: TGTGCCAGCAGCCGGTGGGAGACCCAGTACTTC. This translates into CASSRWETQYF. Combining the CDR3 with reference TRBV28 and TRBJ2-5 gives the whole variable domain DVKVTQSSRYLVKRTGEKVFLECVQDMDHENMFWYRQDPGLGLRLIYFSYDVKMKEKGDIPEGYSVSREKKERFSLILESASTNQTSMYLCASSRWETQYFGPGTRLLVL.

The rearrangement links TRBV19 to TRBJ1-4; 8 bases are a match to TRBD1. Trimming removed 5 bases from V and 4 bases from J; junction bases left unmatched: 6. The CDR3 has 15 residues. Germline V gene data show CDR1 as LNHDA and CDR2 as SQIVND (reference sequence). The chain's CDR3 is CASSAGTGHNEKLFF. Written as DNA, the CDR3 is TGTGCCAGTAGTGCAGGGACAGGTCATAATGAAAAACTGTTTTTT.

This chain links TRBV7-9 with TRBJ2-3; TRBD2 aligns across 7 bases. Germline V CDR1 and CDR2: SEHNR, FQNEAQ (reference sequence). Germline trimming cut 4 bases from V and 3 bases from J; bases unmatched to any gene: 7. The CDR3 totals 15 residues. Here the CDR3 DNA reads TGTGCCAGCAGCTGGGGGGGGAACCCGACAGATACGCAGTATTTT. Encoded protein: CASSWGGNPTDTQYF.

This chain connects TRBV5-6 to TRBJ2-5; 7 bases align to TRBD2. Germline V gene lookup returns CDR1 SGHDT and CDR2 YYEEEE. CDR3 size: 17 residues. J was trimmed by 7 bases and V by 4 bases; bases with no gene match: 19. The CDR3 DNA is TGTGCCAGCAGCCCTAGCGGTGGGCTTCAGAGGTTGGGGACCCAGTACTTC. Translation gives CASSPSGGLQRLGTQYF.

About this clone: One end of the junction is discordant with germline, which a read error may explain. V and J are TRBV20-1 and TRBJ1-2; D gene ambiguous. Germline-derived CDR1 and CDR2 are DFQATT and SNEGSKA (reference sequence). The CDR3 has 11 amino acids. As DNA, the CDR3 is TGCAGTGCTAGTGTCCAAGAAACCGGGCCCTTC. Protein: CSASVQETGPF.

The chain combines TRBV6-6 with TRBJ2-1; D not resolved. In germline, CDR1 is MNHNY, CDR2 SVGAGI (reference sequence). The CDR3 is 15 amino acids. The V end lost 0 bases, the J end lost 1 base, and 7 bases lay between the germline ends. Here the CDR3 reads CASSYSKRSYNEQFF. In DNA, the CDR3 is TGTGCCAGCAGTTACTCGAAACGGTCCTACAATGAGCAGTTCTTC.

The rearrangement uses TRBV10-2 and TRBJ2-7; TRBD1 matches 7 bases. The CDR3 contains 15 residues. Per the germline V gene, CDR1 is WSHSY and CDR2 is SAAADI. The ends lost 7 bases at V and 7 bases at J; junction bases unmatched: 16. CDR3 protein: CASTLGQTVEREQYF. For the CDR3, the DNA is TGCGCCAGCACCCTGGGACAGACGGTCGAGCGAGAGCAGTACTTC.

This chain links TRBV5-1 with TRBJ1-1; weak D call: TRBD1 (5 bases). This CDR3 has 15 amino acids. V shed 4 bases and J shed 2 bases, with 15 bases lying between them. From germline, CDR1 is SGHRS and CDR2 YFSETQ. The CDR3 nucleotides are TGCGCCAGCAGCGTAGTCCGAGACAGAAACACTGAAGCTTTCTTT. This sequence encodes CASSVVRDRNTEAFF.

This clone has only a few counts. CDR3 in amino acids: CASSPGTSGMAFF. The CDR3 bases are TGTGCCAGCAGCCCTGGGACCTCAGGAATGGCTTTCTTT. The V and J genes are TRBV5-4 and TRBJ1-1; tentative D call: TRBD1 (5 bases). The CDR3 contains 13 residues. V lost 4 bases to trimming and J lost 11 bases, with 18 bases between them. Germline CDR1 SGHNT, CDR2 YYREEE (reference sequence).

The chain carries TRBV5-6 and TRBJ2-4, with D possibly TRBD1 on 5 matching bases. Trimming stripped 0 bases from V and 1 base from J, with 14 bases between. CDR3 length equals 17 residues. In germline, CDR1 is SGHDT, CDR2 YYEEEE. The CDR3 loop is CASSLGYRRLAKNIQYF. The CDR3 DNA is TGTGCCAGCAGCTTGGGTTACAGGCGGTTGGCCAAAAACATTCAGTACTTC.

This clone was seen a few times. This rearrangement joins TRBV29-1 to TRBJ2-5; 11 nucleotides align to TRBD1. The CDR3 sequence is 13 residues long. CDR1 and CDR2 (germline): SQVTM, ANQGSEA. Trimming at V came to 6 bases and at J to 5 bases, leaving 5 bases not matched to a gene. The CDR3 DNA is TGCAGCGTCGGACAGGGGGCTCGGGAGACCCAGTACTTC. This sequence encodes CSVGQGARETQYF.

This clone was seen once. V is TRBV28 and J is TRBJ1-4; D is possibly TRBD1 (6 bases). V lost 2 bases, J lost 8 bases, and 15 bases lay in between. The CDR3 runs to 15 residues. Germline V lookup: CDR1 MDHEN, CDR2 SYDVKM. DNA for the CDR3: TGTGCCAGCAGTTTAGGGGGGGCGCGGAAGGAAAAACTGTTTTTT. This translates into CASSLGGARKEKLFF.

This chain connects TRBV5-1 to TRBJ1-2; D call uncertain. Germline V lookup: CDR1 SGHRS, CDR2 YFSETQ. V dropped 0 bases and J dropped 2 bases, with 11 bases sitting between them. The CDR3 is 15 residues long. The CDR3 protein is CASSLAGVLNYGYTF. CDR3 DNA sequence: TGCGCCAGCAGCTTGGCCGGGGTACTCAACTATGGCTACACCTTC.

The J gene is TRBJ1-2, the V gene TRBV7-9, with D unclear. The ends were cut back, 5 bases at V and 4 bases at J, with 14 bases in the middle. Germline CDR1 and CDR2: SEHNR and FQNEAQ (reference sequence). The CDR3 covers 14 residues. DNA of the CDR3: TGTGCCAGCAGCCTAAAGGCCTCGACCTATGGCTACACCTTC. This encodes CASSLKASTYGYTF.

The rearrangement joins TRBV10-1 to TRBJ1-2; D is unclear. This CDR3 comprises 13 residues. Trimming cost V 3 bases and J 5 bases, with 10 bases left between them. CDR1 and CDR2 from the germline V gene are WNHNN and SYGVQD (reference sequence). The CDR3 sequence is CASSERQGYGYTF. The CDR3 DNA sequence: TGCGCCAGCAGTGAACGTCAAGGGTATGGCTACACCTTC.

The J gene is TRBJ1-3, the V gene TRBV2; D is possibly TRBD1 (6 bases). V was cut by 1 base and J by 2 bases, with 15 bases left in between. The CDR3 runs 17 residues. Germline V gene data show CDR1 as SNHLY and CDR2 as FYNNEI. The CDR3 nucleotides read TGTGCCAGCAGTGAAGATCGGCGACAGGACGCTGGAAACACCATATATTTT. Its protein product is CASSEDRRQDAGNTIYF.

The table lists this clone with a few counts. This chain uses TRBV7-2 with TRBJ2-3; TRBD2 matches 7 bases. The CDR3 runs 15 residues. With V trimmed by 2 bases and J by 5 bases, 7 bases remained unmatched. Germline lookup yields CDR1 SGHTA and CDR2 FQGNSA. The CDR3: CASSLMRAGRDTQYF. The CDR3 DNA sequence: TGTGCCAGCAGCTTAATGCGAGCGGGAAGAGATACGCAGTATTTT.

This clone was observed a single time. The V gene is TRBV4-1, the J gene TRBJ2-6; D is possibly TRBD2 (5 bases). The CDR3 runs to 19 residues. CDR1 and CDR2 (germline): MGHRA, YSYEKL. Trimming stripped 0 bases from V and 0 bases from J, with 15 bases between. The CDR3 DNA reads TGCGCCAGCAGCCAAGATATGGCGGGCAGCTACTCTGGGGCCAACGTCCTGACTTTC. Translating gives CASSQDMAGSYSGANVLTF.

The chain uses TRBV2 and TRBJ2-5; D not certain. The CDR3 contains 13 residues. Trimming took off 6 bases at V and 0 bases at J, with 8 bases between the two ends. Germline V gene lookup returns CDR1 SNHLY and CDR2 FYNNEI. CDR3: CASRAVYQETQYF. The DNA for the CDR3 is TGTGCCAGCAGGGCGGTGTACCAAGAGACCCAGTACTTC.

The genes are TRBV5-4 and TRBJ2-3, with D perhaps TRBD1 (7 bases). Trimming stripped 0 bases from V and 8 bases from J, with 13 bases between. CDR1 is SGHNT, CDR2 YYREEE, per germline (reference sequence). CDR3 length equals 14 residues. For the CDR3, the DNA is TGTGCCAGCAGCTTGGACAGGCAGGGGGGTACGCAGTATTTT. Residues: CASSLDRQGGTQYF.

The V call is TRBV10-3, the J call TRBJ1-6; D ambiguous. The V gene's germline CDR1 is ENHRY and CDR2 SYGVKD. The CDR3 has 14 amino acids. Trimming removed 8 bases at V and 8 bases at J, with 16 bases between. This CDR3 is CAIGSARLDSPLHF. Written as DNA, the CDR3 is TGTGCCATCGGTTCGGCCAGGCTTGATTCACCCCTCCACTTT.

This sequence joins TRBV28 and TRBJ1-4, with D tentatively TRBD1 (5 bases). The length of the CDR3 is 15 residues. Germline lookup yields CDR1 MDHEN and CDR2 SYDVKM. Trimming pared 2 bases from V and 8 bases from J, leaving 15 bases between. The CDR3 region is CASSLLPGQYEKLFF. Here the CDR3 DNA reads TGTGCCAGCAGTTTACTTCCAGGGCAGTACGAAAAACTGTTTTTT.

The chain has TRBV2 and TRBJ1-2; 7 bases fit TRBD1. The CDR3 is made up of 14 amino acids. Germline V gene sequence: CDR1 SNHLY, CDR2 FYNNEI. V shed 8 bases and J 4 bases; nucleotides not matched to a gene: 10. The CDR3 nucleotides read TGTGCCAGCCCCCCGGGACAGCTTTTCTATGGCTACACCTTC. Its translation is CASPPGQLFYGYTF.

This sequence joins TRBV6-5 and TRBJ1-6, with a tentative D call TRBD1 (5 bases). Trimming pared 5 bases from V and 10 bases from J, leaving 12 bases between. Germline CDR1 and CDR2: MNHEY and SVGAGI. This CDR3 has 13 amino acids. This CDR3 is CASSPGGRSPLHF. The CDR3 DNA is TGTGCCAGCAGTCCCGGGGGTAGGTCACCCCTCCACTTT.

The chain couples TRBV28 to TRBJ1-2; the D is unclear. The CDR3 runs 15 residues. The V end lost 6 bases, the J end lost 6 bases, and 20 bases lay between the germline ends. CDR1 is MDHEN, CDR2 SYDVKM, per germline. The CDR3 is CASSPPAKGGDGYTF. The CDR3 region has the DNA TGTGCCAGCAGCCCTCCTGCCAAGGGTGGAGATGGCTACACCTTC.

The rearrangement uses TRBV4-1 and TRBJ2-1; D perhaps matches TRBD2 (5 bases). The CDR3 runs 16 residues. Germline V CDR1 and CDR2: MGHRA, YSYEKL. V lost 2 bases to trimming and J lost 1 base, with 12 bases between them. For the CDR3, the DNA is TGCGCCAGCAGCCAATTCCTAGCTTATTCCTACAATGAGCAGTTCTTC. Protein sequence: CASSQFLAYSYNEQFF.

The chain joins TRBV27 to TRBJ2-7; D unresolved. CDR1 is MNHEY, CDR2 SMNVEV, per germline (reference sequence). The germline V and J ends were trimmed by 0 bases and 3 bases, with 3 bases remaining between them. There are 12 residues in the CDR3. The CDR3 region has the DNA TGTGCCAGCAGTTTATCCGGCTACGAGCAGTACTTC. Amino acids: CASSLSGYEQYF.

The V gene is TRBV2, the J gene TRBJ1-2; D might be TRBD1 (5 bases). Trimming removed 7 bases at V and 8 bases at J, with 20 bases between. CDR3 size: 14 residues. The germline gives CDR1 SNHLY, CDR2 FYNNEI. The DNA of the CDR3 is TGTGCCAGCACTCCACACACAGGAGATAGCGGCTACACCTTC. Protein sequence: CASTPHTGDSGYTF. The full variable domain, rest sourced from reference TRBV2 and TRBJ1-2, is EPEVTQTPSHQVTQMGQEVILRCVPISNHLYFYWYRQILGQKVEFLVSFYNNEISEKSEIFDDQFSVERPDGSNFTLKIRSTKLEDSAMYFCASTPHTGDSGYTFGSGTRLTVV.